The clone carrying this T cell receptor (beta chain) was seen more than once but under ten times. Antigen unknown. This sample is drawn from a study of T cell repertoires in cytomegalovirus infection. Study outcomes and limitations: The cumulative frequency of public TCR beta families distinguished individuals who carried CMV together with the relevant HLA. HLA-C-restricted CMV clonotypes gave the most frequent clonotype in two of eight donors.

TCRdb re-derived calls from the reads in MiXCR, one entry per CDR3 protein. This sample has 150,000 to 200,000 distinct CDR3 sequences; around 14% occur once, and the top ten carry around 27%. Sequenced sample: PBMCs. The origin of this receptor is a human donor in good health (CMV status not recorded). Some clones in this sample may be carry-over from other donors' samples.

Written as DNA, the CDR3 is TGTGCCAGCAGCCGTACAGGCGCTGGGGCCAACGTCCTGACTTTC. It encodes CASSRTGAGANVLTF. The chain carries TRBV7-9 and TRBJ2-6; TRBD1 is a possible D gene (5 bases). This CDR3 has 15 amino acids. CDR1 SEHNR and CDR2 FQNEAQ come from the germline V gene (reference sequence). V dropped 5 bases and J dropped 2 bases, with 10 bases sitting between them.